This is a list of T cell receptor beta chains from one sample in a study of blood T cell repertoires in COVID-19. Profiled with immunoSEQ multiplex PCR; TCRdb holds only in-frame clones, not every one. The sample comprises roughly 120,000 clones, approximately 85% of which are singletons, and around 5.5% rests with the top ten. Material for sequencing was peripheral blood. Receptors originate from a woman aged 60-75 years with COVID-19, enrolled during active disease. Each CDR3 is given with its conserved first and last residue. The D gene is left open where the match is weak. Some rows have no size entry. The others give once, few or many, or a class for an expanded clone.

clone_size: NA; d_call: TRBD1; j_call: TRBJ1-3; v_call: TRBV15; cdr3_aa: CATSRGSGGSSGNTIYF; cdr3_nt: TGTGCCACCAGCAGGGGATCAGGGGGCAGTTCTGGAAACACCATATATTTT
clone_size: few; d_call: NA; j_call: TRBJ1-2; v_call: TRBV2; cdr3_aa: CASSDDRGSYGYTF; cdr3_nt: TGTGCCAGCAGTGATGACCGGGGATCCTATGGCTACACCTTC
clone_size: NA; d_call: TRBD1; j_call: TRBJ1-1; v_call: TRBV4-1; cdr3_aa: CASSHRHRGANTEAFF; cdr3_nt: TGCGCCAGCAGCCACCGCCACAGGGGGGCGAACACTGAAGCTTTCTTT
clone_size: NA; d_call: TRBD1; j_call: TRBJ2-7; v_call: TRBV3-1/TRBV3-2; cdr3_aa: CASSQDLRQGDYEQYF; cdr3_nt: TGTGCCAGCAGCCAAGATCTAAGACAGGGGGACTACGAGCAGTACTTC
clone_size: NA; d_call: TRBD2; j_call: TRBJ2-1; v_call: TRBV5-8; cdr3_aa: CASSLEGLADNNEQFF; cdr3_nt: TGTGCCAGCAGCTTGGAAGGACTAGCGGACAACAATGAGCAGTTCTTC
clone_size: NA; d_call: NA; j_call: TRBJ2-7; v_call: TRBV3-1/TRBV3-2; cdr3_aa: CASSQMERGKNYEQYF; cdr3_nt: TGTGCCAGCAGTCAGATGGAACGGGGGAAAAACTACGAGCAGTACTTC
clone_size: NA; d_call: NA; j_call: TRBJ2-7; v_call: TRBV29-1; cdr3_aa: CSVWSSEQYF; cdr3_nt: TGCAGCGTGTGGTCTAGCGAGCAGTACTTC
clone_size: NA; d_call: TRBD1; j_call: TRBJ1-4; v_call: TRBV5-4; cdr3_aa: CASSFGQGPLSEKLFF; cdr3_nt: TGTGCCAGCAGCTTCGGACAGGGCCCCCTCTCGGAGAAACTGTTTTTT
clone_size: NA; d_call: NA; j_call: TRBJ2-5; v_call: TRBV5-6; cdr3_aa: CASSYRDYPRETQYF; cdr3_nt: TGTGCCAGCAGCTACAGGGACTACCCGAGGGAGACCCAGTACTTC
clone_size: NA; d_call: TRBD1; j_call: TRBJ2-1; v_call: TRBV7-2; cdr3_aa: CASSDRTGGVNEQFF; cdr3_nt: TGTGCCAGCAGCGACCGGACAGGGGGGGTCAATGAGCAGTTCTTC
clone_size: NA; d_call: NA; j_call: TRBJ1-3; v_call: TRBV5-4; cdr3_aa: CASSLVGGTGNTIYF; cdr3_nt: TGTGCCAGCAGCTTGGTGGGGGGTACAGGAAACACCATATATTTT
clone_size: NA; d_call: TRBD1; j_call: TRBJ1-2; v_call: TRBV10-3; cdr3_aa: CATSDRAYGYTF; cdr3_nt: TGTGCCACTTCGGACAGGGCCTATGGCTACACCTTC
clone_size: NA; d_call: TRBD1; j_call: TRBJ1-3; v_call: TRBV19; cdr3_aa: CASSIDPGTGDGNTIYF; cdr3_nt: TGTGCCAGTAGTATCGACCCCGGGACAGGGGATGGAAACACCATATATTTT
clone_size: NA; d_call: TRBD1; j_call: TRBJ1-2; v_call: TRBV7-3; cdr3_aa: CASSPRQGTLYGYTF; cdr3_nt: TGTGCCAGCAGCCCCCGACAGGGGACCCTATATGGCTACACCTTC
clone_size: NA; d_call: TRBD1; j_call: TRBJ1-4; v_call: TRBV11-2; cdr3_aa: CASSLEGTEIYTTNEKLFF; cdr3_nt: TGTGCCAGCAGCTTAGAAGGGACAGAGATATACACAACTAATGAAAAACTGTTTTTT
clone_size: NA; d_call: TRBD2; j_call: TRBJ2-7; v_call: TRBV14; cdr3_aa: CASSRLAGLYEQYF; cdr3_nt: TGTGCCAGCAGTAGACTAGCGGGGCTCTACGAGCAGTACTTC
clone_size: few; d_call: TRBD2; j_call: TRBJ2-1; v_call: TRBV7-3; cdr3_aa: CASSFTVLAGGNEQFF; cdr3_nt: TGTGCCAGCAGCTTCACTGTGCTAGCGGGGGGTAATGAGCAGTTCTTC
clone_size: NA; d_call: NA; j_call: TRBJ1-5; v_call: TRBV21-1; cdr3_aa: CASNKTGQLSNQPQHF; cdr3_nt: TGTGCCAGCAATAAGACAGGCCAACTCAGCAATCAGCCCCAGCATTTT
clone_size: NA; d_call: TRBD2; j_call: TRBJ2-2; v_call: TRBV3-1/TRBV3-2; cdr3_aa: CASSRTSGANTGELFF; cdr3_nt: TGTGCCAGCAGCCGAACTAGCGGAGCGAACACCGGGGAGCTGTTTTTT
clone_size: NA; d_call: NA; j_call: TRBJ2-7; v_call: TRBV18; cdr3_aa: CASSPPGIGLAYEQYF; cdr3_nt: TGTGCCAGCTCACCGCCCGGTATTGGGCTCGCCTACGAGCAGTACTTC
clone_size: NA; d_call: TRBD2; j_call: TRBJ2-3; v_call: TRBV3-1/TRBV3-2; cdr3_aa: CASSQDLAGSTDTQYF; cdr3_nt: TGTGCCAGCAGCCAGGACTTAGCGGGGAGCACAGATACGCAGTATTTT
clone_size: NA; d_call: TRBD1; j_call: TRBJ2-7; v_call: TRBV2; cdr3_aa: CASNGGGQELSYEQYF; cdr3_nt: TGTGCCAGCAATGGAGGAGGACAGGAGTTGTCCTACGAGCAGTACTTC
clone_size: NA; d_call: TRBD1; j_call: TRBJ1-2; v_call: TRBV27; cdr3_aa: CASSLKQGPYGYTF; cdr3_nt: TGTGCCAGCAGTTTAAAACAGGGGCCTTATGGCTACACCTTC
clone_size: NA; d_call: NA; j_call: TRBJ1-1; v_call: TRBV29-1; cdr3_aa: CSVEGTGQTAEAFF; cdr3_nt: TGCAGCGTTGAAGGGACTGGACAGACCGCTGAAGCTTTCTTT
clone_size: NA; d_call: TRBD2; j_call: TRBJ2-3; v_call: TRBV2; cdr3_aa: CASRTSASDTQYF; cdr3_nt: TGTGCCAGCCGGACTAGCGCTTCAGATACGCAGTATTTT
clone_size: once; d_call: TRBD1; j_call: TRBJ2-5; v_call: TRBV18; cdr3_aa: CASSPPAQGARETQYF; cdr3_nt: TGTGCCAGCTCACCCCCTGCCCAGGGGGCAAGAGAGACCCAGTACTTC
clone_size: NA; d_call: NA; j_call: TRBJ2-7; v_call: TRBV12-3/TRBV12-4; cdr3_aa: CASSLRVTYEQYF; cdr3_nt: TGTGCCAGCAGTTTGAGGGTTACCTACGAGCAGTACTTC
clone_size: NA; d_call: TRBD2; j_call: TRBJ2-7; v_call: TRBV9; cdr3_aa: CASSVGLAGGSYEQYF; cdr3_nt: TGTGCCAGCAGCGTAGGACTAGCGGGGGGGTCCTACGAGCAGTACTTC
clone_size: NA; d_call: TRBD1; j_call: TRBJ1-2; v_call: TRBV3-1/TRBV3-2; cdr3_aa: CASRQQGMWGYTF; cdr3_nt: TGTGCCAGCAGACAACAGGGGATGTGGGGCTACACCTTC
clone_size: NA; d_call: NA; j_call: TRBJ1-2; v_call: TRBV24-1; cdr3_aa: CATSDAAGRSFYGYTF; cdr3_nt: TGTGCCACCAGTGATGCGGCGGGACGGTCTTTCTATGGCTACACCTTC
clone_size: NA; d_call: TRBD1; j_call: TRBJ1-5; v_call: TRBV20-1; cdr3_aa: CSASGDRRVGGNQPQHF; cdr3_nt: TGCAGTGCTAGTGGGGACAGAAGGGTTGGTGGTAATCAGCCCCAGCATTTT
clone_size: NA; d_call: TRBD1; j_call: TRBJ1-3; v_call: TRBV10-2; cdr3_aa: CASSFIGTGENVAGNTIYF; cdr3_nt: TGCGCCAGCAGCTTCATAGGGACAGGGGAAAATGTAGCGGGAAACACCATATATTTT
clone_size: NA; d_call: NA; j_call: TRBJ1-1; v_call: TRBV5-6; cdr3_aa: CASSLVGGDTEAFF; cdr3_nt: TGTGCCAGCAGCTTAGTGGGCGGGGACACTGAAGCTTTCTTT
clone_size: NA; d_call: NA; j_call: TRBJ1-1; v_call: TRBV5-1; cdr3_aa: CASSSATQQAEAFF; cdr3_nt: TGCGCCAGCAGCTCCGCGACCCAGCAGGCTGAAGCTTTCTTT
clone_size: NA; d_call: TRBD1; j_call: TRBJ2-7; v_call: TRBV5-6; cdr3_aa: CASSFLDRDIGEQYF; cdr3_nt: TGTGCCAGCAGCTTCCTGGACAGGGATATTGGCGAGCAGTACTTC
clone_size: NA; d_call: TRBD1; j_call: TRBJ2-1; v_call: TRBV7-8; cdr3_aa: CASSKRQGGNEQFF; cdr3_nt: TGTGCCAGCAGCAAAAGACAGGGGGGCAATGAGCAGTTCTTC
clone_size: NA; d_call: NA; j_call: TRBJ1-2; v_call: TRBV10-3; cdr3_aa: CAIRPRDNGYGYTF; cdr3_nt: TGTGCCATCAGGCCTAGGGACAACGGCTATGGCTACACCTTC
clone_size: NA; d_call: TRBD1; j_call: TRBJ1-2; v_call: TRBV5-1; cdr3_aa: CASSAGTGKDYGYTF; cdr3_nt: TGCGCCAGCAGCGCCGGGACAGGCAAGGACTATGGCTACACCTTC
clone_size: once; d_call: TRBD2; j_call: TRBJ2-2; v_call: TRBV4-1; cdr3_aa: CASSQRASGNTGELFF; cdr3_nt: TGCGCCAGCAGCCAGCGGGCTAGCGGGAACACCGGGGAGCTGTTTTTT
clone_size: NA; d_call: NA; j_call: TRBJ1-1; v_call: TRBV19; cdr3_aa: CASRDSSDTEAFF; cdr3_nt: TGTGCCAGTAGGGACAGTTCCGACACTGAAGCTTTCTTT
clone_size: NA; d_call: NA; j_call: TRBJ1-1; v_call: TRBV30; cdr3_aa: CACIKGVRNYVERPNEAFF; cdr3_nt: TGTGCCTGCATCAAGGGGGTCAGGAATTATGTCGAGAGGCCCAATGAAGCTTTCTTT
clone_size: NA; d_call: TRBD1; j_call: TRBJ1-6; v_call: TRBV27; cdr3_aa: CASRPAWDRGYNSPLHF; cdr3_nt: TGTGCCAGCAGGCCGGCATGGGACAGGGGATATAATTCACCCCTCCACTTT
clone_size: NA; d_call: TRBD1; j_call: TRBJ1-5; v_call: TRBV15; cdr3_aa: CATSSLGDRANQPQHF; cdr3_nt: TGTGCCACCAGCTCCCTTGGGGACAGGGCGAATCAGCCCCAGCATTTT